This section outlines one T cell receptor (beta chain) sequence together with its context. Profiled with immunoSEQ multiplex PCR; TCRdb holds only in-frame clones, not every one. The sample has roughly 90,000 clones, 89% seen once. The data are from a study of blood T cell repertoires in COVID-19. This CDR3 is 14 amino acids long. Germline V gene lookup returns CDR1 SGHTA and CDR2 FQGNSA. Trimming removed 5 bases at V and 0 bases at J, with 10 bases between. The source of this sequence is a man aged 50 or older with COVID-19, enrolled during active disease. V gene TRBV7-2 combines with J gene TRBJ1-2, with a weak D call TRBD1 (6 bases). The sample was peripheral blood. The DNA of the CDR3 is TGTGCCAGCAGCCCCGGACAGACTAACTATGGCTACACCTTC. Amino acids: CASSPGQTNYGYTF.